Sequencing of this T cell receptor beta chain was carried out in a study of T cells in Graves' hyperthyroidism and ophthalmopathy. A few counts support this clonotype. RNA transcripts provided the source from which TCR beta CDR3 regions were amplified. The HTBI primer set served for first-round RT-PCR of the TCR CDR3. TCRdb used MiXCR to reprocess the multiplex PCR reads, holding one entry per CDR3 protein. Of 550,000 to 800,000 distinct CDR3 sequences in the sample, 17% are singletons; the top ten hold around a sixth. Looked up from germline, CDR1 is MNHEY and CDR2 is SVGAGI. There are 12 residues in the CDR3. Deletions cut 0 bases from V and 5 bases from J, with 4 bases between.

The source is a man in his fifties or sixties with Graves' hyperthyroidism. The chain combines TRBV6-5 with TRBJ1-1; D is unclear. Source material: blood. CDR3 loop: CASSYSQTEAFF. The CDR3 DNA follows: TGTGCCAGCAGTTACTCCCAGACTGAAGCTTTCTTT.